One sample yielded the 14 T cell receptor beta chains listed below, sequenced in a study of PD-1 blockade in classical Hodgkin lymphoma (dated by TCRdb to 2020 to 2022). The sample's time point, from its label and the paper: cycle 1 day 1 (C1D1), immediately before nivolumab initiation. Every trial patient had relapsed following autologous stem cell transplantation, and prior brentuximab vedotin exposure was what differed among cohorts A, B and C. Library preparation used the immunoSEQ multiplex PCR assay. The table comes from immuneACCESS by way of TCRdb, which keeps in-frame sequences with V and J called. Part of the clones is missing from these tables; in studies checked, under half for an unresolved V gene and the rest for unknown reasons. This sample is represented by tens of thousands of clones; roughly nine tenths of them were singletons. The ten largest account for approximately 15% of the sample.

Sample: peripheral blood mononuclear cells (PBMCs), taken at baseline. Receptor source: a human donor with classical Hodgkin lymphoma.

The J gene is TRBJ2-1, the V gene TRBV30; D not resolved. Germline CDR1 is GTSNPN and CDR2 is SVGIG (reference sequence). This CDR3 region has 10 residues. V was cut by 1 base and J by 6 bases, with 1 base left in between. The CDR3 here is CAWSGNEQFF. CDR3 DNA sequence: TGTGCCTGGAGTGGCAATGAGCAGTTCTTC.

This clone was recorded a few times. The chain links TRBV27 to TRBJ1-2; maybe TRBD1 (6 bases). CDR1 is MNHEY and CDR2 is SMNVEV in the germline V gene (reference sequence). V shed 3 bases and J shed 8 bases, with 13 bases lying between them. The CDR3 extends over 13 amino acids. This CDR3 reads CASSFWGLGGYTF. Written as DNA, the CDR3 is TGTGCCAGCAGTTTCTGGGGGCTGGGAGGCTACACCTTC.

The J gene is TRBJ2-5, the V gene TRBV25-1, with D unclear. CDR3 size: 13 residues. V was trimmed by 1 base and J by 1 base, leaving 4 bases between them. Germline-derived CDR1 and CDR2 are MGHDK and SYGVNS. The CDR3 DNA reads as TGTGCCAGCAGTGAATGGGCCCAAGAGACCCAGTACTTC. Protein product: CASSEWAQETQYF.

The chain links TRBV7-9 to TRBJ2-3; 7 positions agree with TRBD1. This CDR3 is built from 14 residues. V lost 5 bases and J lost 2; bases outside the gene matches: 4. Germline CDR1 is SEHNR and CDR2 is FQNEAQ (reference sequence). CDR3 bases: TGTGCCAGCAGCAGAGACAGGGCCACAGATACGCAGTATTTT. The encoded protein is CASSRDRATDTQYF.

This sequence joins TRBV5-1 and TRBJ1-1, with D maybe TRBD1 (5 bases). The length of the CDR3 is 14 residues. Germline assignment: CDR1 SGHRS and CDR2 YFSETQ. With 6 bases removed from V and 2 bases from J, the gap between germline ends came to 14 bases. The chain's CDR3 is CASTLGAANTEAFF. The CDR3 DNA reads as TGCGCCAGCACTCTAGGGGCAGCAAACACTGAAGCTTTCTTT.

This chain joins TRBV25-1 and TRBJ1-4, with D unclear. V was clipped by 2 bases and J by 8 bases, with 12 bases between them. This CDR3 spans 14 amino acids. Per the germline V gene, CDR1 is MGHDK and CDR2 is SYGVNS. CDR3 nucleotide sequence: TGTGCCAGCAGTGAAGGCGGGGTACGGGAAAAACTGTTTTTT. Protein sequence: CASSEGGVREKLFF.

The sample holds one count of this clone. V and J are TRBV7-6 and TRBJ1-1; D is undetermined. Germline loops: CDR1 SGHVS, CDR2 FNYEAQ. This CDR3 spans 14 amino acids. The V end lost 2 bases, the J end lost 1 base, and 8 bases lay between the germline ends. Here the CDR3 DNA reads TGTGCCAGCAGCTTAAGGTATGGGAACACTGAAGCTTTCTTT. Its protein product is CASSLRYGNTEAFF.

This rearrangement joins TRBV2 to TRBJ2-4, with D possibly being TRBD1 (5 bases). The CDR3 has 12 residues. V lost 7 bases, J lost 6 bases, and 10 bases lay in between. Germline V CDR1 and CDR2: SNHLY, FYNNEI. The CDR3, as DNA: TGTGCCAGCAAACCCACAGGAAACATTCAGTACTTC. This translates into CASKPTGNIQYF.

V gene TRBV30 combines with J gene TRBJ2-5, with TRBD2 as a possible D gene (5 bases). The CDR3 sequence is 18 residues long. The V end was cut by 0 bases, the J end by 7 bases, with 27 bases between. CDR1 and CDR2 (germline): GTSNPN, SVGIG (reference sequence). The CDR3 region is CAWSVRSPPKRDRATQYF. The CDR3 coding sequence is TGTGCCTGGAGTGTACGGTCTCCACCGAAGAGGGATCGGGCGACCCAGTACTTC.

The chain uses TRBV9 and TRBJ2-7; 9 bases are a match to TRBD1. Looked up from germline, CDR1 is SGDLS and CDR2 is YYNGEE. The CDR3 has 15 residues. J lost 4 bases, V lost 1 base, and 6 bases had no gene match. The CDR3 DNA reads as TGTGCCAGCAGCGTATCCTCGGGACAGGGTTACGAGCAGTACTTC. It yields the protein CASSVSSGQGYEQYF.

The J gene is TRBJ2-1, the V gene TRBV15; weak D call: TRBD2 (6 bases). Germline V CDR1 and CDR2: LNHNV, YYDKDF (reference sequence). V was pared by 0 bases and J by 7 bases, with 19 bases between. This CDR3 is 17 amino acids long. The CDR3, as DNA: TGTGCCACCAGCAGAGAACCACCCGGGGGACCCGGGAATGAGCAGTTCTTC. Translation gives CATSREPPGGPGNEQFF.

J is TRBJ2-7 and V is TRBV10-1; TRBD1 aligns across 9 bases. The CDR3 runs 17 residues. Germline loops: CDR1 WNHNN, CDR2 SYGVQD (reference sequence). The ends lost 5 bases at V and 2 bases at J; junction bases unmatched: 13. For the CDR3, the DNA is TGCGCCAGCAGTCTAGAGACAGGGGGTGCGAGGACCTACGAGCAGTACTTC. Protein product: CASSLETGGARTYEQYF.

The rearrangement uses TRBV6-5 and TRBJ2-3, with a weak D call TRBD2 (6 bases). From germline, CDR1 is MNHEY and CDR2 SVGAGI. CDR3 length: 15 residues. Trimming removed 2 bases from V and 6 bases from J, with 15 bases in between. The CDR3: CASSYRGRLGDTQYF. The CDR3 region has the DNA TGTGCCAGCAGTTACCGGGGGAGGCTAGGGGATACGCAGTATTTT.

The chain uses TRBV7-2 and TRBJ1-1; no definite D call. CDR1 is SGHTA and CDR2 is FQGNSA in the germline V gene. The CDR3 covers 14 residues. V was shortened by 2 bases and J by 0 bases, with 7 bases between the two germline ends. The CDR3 is CASSLSKVNTEAFF. The CDR3 DNA is TGTGCCAGCAGCTTAAGTAAGGTGAACACTGAAGCTTTCTTT. Looking up the rest from reference TRBV7-2 and TRBJ1-1 gives the full variable domain: GAGVSQSPSNKVTEKGKDVELRCDPISGHTALYWYRQSLGQGLEFLIYFQGNSAPDKSGLPSDRFSAERTGGSVSTLTIQRTQQEDSAVYLCASSLSKVNTEAFFGQGTRLTVV.